This T cell receptor (beta chain) was sequenced during a study of beta chain features in type 1 diabetes. V lost 3 bases and J 7 bases, leaving 17 bases between the germline ends. There are 14 residues in the CDR3. Germline loops: CDR1 SQVTM, CDR2 ANQGSEA. This clone has more than one count but fewer than ten. The antigen is not known. The isolated RNA, all of it, was reverse transcribed, so expressed TCRB transcripts were what got sequenced. Measured with immunoSEQ multiplex PCR; TCRdb has only the in-frame clones, and not every one. The top ten hold less than 0.04% of the sample, which has 500,000 to 850,000 clones, roughly an eighth seen once. Regarding the study as a whole: Moderate but significant shortening of TCRB CDR3s was recorded in all four CD4+ subsets from Type 1 diabetes patients.

What was sequenced was naive CD4+ T cells from blood. The TCR sequence derives from a man between 18 and 35 years old with type 1 diabetes. The rearrangement joins TRBV29-1 to TRBJ2-3, with a possible D match to TRBD2 (6 bases). This CDR3 reads CSVEWTHGGNTQYF. The CDR3 bases are TGCAGCGTTGAGTGGACTCATGGCGGGAATACGCAGTATTTT.